The clone carrying this T cell receptor beta chain was observed a handful of times. What it binds is unknown. This sample stems from a study of PD-1 blockade in classical Hodgkin lymphoma. Clones were sequenced by immunoSEQ multiplex PCR, and TCRdb holds only the in-frame ones, with some missing. This table has about 60,000 clones, 75% to 95% appearing once. Germline values: CDR1 SGHRS, CDR2 YFSETQ. The V end was cut by 2 bases, the J end by 8 bases, with 5 bases between. The CDR3 is 12 amino acids. Described time point: cycle 4 day 1 (C4D1), after more than 5 weeks of nivolumab. No patient escaped relapse after autologous stem cell transplantation, and brentuximab vedotin exposure varied. Study-level findings and limits: In newly diagnosed patients, baseline TCR diversity was reportedly below that of healthy donors. CD4+ TCR diversity rose significantly by C4D1, and CD8+ TCR diversity did not.

The starting material was peripheral blood mononuclear cells (PBMCs), obtained before the fourth cycle of nivolumab. The TCR sequence derives from a human donor with classical Hodgkin lymphoma. The gene calls are TRBV5-1 and TRBJ1-6; D gene uncertain. CDR3 in amino acids: CASSFLDSPLHF. The CDR3, as DNA: TGCGCCAGCAGCTTTTTAGATTCACCCCTCCACTTT.